This T cell receptor beta chain appears in the sequencing data of a study of cytomegalovirus exposure and HLA in healthy donors. PCR amplification relied on 60 Vbeta primers (plus 13 Jbeta primers). Assay used: immunoSEQ multiplex PCR; TCRdb lists only in-frame clones, some missing. Of 120,000 or so clones in the sample, 75% to 90% are singletons; the top ten hold approximately 0.22%. The CDR3 has 13 amino acids. Germline CDR1 MDHEN, CDR2 SYDVKM. V lost 5 bases and J lost 4; bases outside the gene matches: 2. The sample comprised PBMCs. This chain connects TRBV28 to TRBJ2-5; 9 nucleotides align to TRBD1. This TCR derives from a man aged 45 to 65 in good health and CMV-seronegative. The CDR3 DNA follows: TGTGCCAGCAGTCGGACAGGGGCAGAGACCCAGTACTTC. Residues: CASSRTGAETQYF. The whole variable domain, remainder taken from reference TRBV28 and TRBJ2-5, is DVKVTQSSRYLVKRTGEKVFLECVQDMDHENMFWYRQDPGLGLRLIYFSYDVKMKEKGDIPEGYSVSREKKERFSLILESASTNQTSMYLCASSRTGAETQYFGPGTRLLVL.